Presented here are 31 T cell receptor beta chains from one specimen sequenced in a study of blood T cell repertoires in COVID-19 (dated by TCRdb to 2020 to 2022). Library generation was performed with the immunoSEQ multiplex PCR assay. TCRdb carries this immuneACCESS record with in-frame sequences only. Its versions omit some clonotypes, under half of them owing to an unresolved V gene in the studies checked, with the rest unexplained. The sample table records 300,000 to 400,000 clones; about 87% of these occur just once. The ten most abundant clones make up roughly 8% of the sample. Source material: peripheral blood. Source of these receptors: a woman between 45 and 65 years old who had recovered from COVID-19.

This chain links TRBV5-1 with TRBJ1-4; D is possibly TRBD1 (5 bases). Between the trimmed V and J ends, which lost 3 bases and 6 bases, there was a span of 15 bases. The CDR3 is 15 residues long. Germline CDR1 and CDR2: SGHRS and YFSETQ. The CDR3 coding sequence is TGCGCCAGCAGCTCCTCAGGGCGAAAGGATGAAAAACTGTTTTTT. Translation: CASSSSGRKDEKLFF.

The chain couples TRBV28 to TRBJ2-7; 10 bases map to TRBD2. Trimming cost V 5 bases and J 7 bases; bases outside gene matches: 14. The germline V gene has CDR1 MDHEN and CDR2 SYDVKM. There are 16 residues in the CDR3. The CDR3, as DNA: TGTGCCAGCAGTCCCGGGGGTAGCGGGAGGTTTAAGGAGCAGTACTTC. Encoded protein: CASSPGGSGRFKEQYF.

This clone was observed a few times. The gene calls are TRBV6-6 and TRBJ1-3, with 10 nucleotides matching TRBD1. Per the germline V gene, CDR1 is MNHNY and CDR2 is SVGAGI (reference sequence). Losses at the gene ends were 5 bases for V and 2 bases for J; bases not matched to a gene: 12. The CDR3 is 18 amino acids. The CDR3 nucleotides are TGTGCCAGCAGTCGACAGGGGGCCATCCTAGGCACTGGAAACACCATATATTTT. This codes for CASSRQGAILGTGNTIYF.

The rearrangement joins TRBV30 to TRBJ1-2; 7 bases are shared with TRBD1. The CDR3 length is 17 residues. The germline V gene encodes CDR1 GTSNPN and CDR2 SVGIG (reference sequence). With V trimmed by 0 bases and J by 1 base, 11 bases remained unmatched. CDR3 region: CAWSVPGQKARNYGYTF. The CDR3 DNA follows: TGTGCCTGGAGTGTACCGGGACAGAAGGCACGTAACTATGGCTACACCTTC. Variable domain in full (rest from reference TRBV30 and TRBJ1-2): SQTIHQWPATLVQPVGSPLSLECTVEGTSNPNLYWYRQAAGRGLQLLFYSVGIGQISSEVPQNLSASRPQDRQFILSSKKLLLSDSGFYLCAWSVPGQKARNYGYTFGSGTRLTVV.

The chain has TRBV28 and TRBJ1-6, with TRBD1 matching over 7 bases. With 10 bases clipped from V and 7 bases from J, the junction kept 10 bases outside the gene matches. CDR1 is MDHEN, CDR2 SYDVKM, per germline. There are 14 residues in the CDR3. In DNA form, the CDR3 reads TGTGCCACCGGAAAGGGGGCGCAGAATTCACCCCTCCACTTT. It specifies CATGKGAQNSPLHF.

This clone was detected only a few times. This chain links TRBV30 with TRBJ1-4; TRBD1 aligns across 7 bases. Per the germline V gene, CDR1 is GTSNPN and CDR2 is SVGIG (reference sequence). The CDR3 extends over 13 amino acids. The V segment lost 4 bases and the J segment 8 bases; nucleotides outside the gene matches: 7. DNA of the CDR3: TGTGCCTGGACAGACAGGGCGCGGGAAAAACTGTTTTTT. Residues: CAWTDRAREKLFF.

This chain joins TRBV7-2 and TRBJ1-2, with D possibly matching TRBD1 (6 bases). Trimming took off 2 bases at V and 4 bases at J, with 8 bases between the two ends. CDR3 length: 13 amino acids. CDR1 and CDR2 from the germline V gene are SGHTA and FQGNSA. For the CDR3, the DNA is TGTGCCAGCAGCTTAACAGGGACCTATGGCTACACCTTC. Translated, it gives CASSLTGTYGYTF. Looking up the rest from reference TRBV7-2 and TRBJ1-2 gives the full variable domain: GAGVSQSPSNKVTEKGKDVELRCDPISGHTALYWYRQSLGQGLEFLIYFQGNSAPDKSGLPSDRFSAERTGGSVSTLTIQRTQQEDSAVYLCASSLTGTYGYTFGSGTRLTVV.

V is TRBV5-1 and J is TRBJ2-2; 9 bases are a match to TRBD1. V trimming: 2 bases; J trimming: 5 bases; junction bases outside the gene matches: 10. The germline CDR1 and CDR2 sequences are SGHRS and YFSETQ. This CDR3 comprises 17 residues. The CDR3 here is CASSFIRQGVRTGELFF. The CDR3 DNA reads TGCGCCAGCAGCTTCATACGACAGGGGGTACGGACCGGGGAGCTGTTTTTT. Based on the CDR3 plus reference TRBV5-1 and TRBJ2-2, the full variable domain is KAGVTQTPRYLIKTRGQQVTLSCSPISGHRSVSWYQQTPGQGLQFLFEYFSETQRNKGNFPGRFSGRQFSNSRSEMNVSTLELGDSALYLCASSFIRQGVRTGELFFGEGSRLTVL.

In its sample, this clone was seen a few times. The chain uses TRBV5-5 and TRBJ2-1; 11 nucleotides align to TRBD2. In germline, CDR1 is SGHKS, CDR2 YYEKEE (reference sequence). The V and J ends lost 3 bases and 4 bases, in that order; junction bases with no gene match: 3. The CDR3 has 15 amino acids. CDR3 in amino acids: CASSSLAGGYNEQFF. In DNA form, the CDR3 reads TGTGCCAGCAGCTCCTTAGCGGGAGGGTACAATGAGCAGTTCTTC. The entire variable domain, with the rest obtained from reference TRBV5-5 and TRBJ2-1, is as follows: DAGVTQSPTHLIKTRGQQVTLRCSPISGHKSVSWYQQVLGQGPQFIFQYYEKEERGRGNFPDRFSARQFPNYSSELNVNALLLGDSALYLCASSSLAGGYNEQFFGPGTRLTVL.

The CDR3 DNA follows: TGTGCCAGCAGCTTAGTCGCCAGCTGGGCCACCGGGGAGCTGTTTTTT. Its translation is CASSLVASWATGELFF. V usage is TRBV11-2 and J usage is TRBJ2-2; D unresolved. V was cut by 1 base and J by 4 bases, with 13 bases left in between. Germline V CDR1 and CDR2: SGHAT, FQNNGV. CDR3 size: 16 residues.

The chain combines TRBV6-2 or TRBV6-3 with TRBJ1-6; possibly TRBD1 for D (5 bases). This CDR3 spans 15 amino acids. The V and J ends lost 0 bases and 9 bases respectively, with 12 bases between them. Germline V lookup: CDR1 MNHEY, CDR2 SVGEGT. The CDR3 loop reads CASSYSGAGSSPLHF. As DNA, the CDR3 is TGTGCCAGCAGTTACTCTGGGGCAGGATCTTCACCCCTCCACTTT.

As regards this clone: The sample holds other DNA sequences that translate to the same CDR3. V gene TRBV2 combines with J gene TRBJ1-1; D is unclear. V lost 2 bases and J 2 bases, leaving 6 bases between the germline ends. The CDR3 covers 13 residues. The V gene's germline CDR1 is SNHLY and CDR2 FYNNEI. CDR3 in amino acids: CASSERVNTEAFF. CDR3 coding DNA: TGTGCCAGCAGTGAACGGGTTAACACTGAAGCTTTCTTT. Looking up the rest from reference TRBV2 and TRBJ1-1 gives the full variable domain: EPEVTQTPSHQVTQMGQEVILRCVPISNHLYFYWYRQILGQKVEFLVSFYNNEISEKSEIFDDQFSVERPDGSNFTLKIRSTKLEDSAMYFCASSERVNTEAFFGQGTRLTVV.

The CDR3 nucleotides read TGTGCCAGCAGCCACAGGCGGGAGCTGAACAATGAGCAGTTCTTC. Protein product: CASSHRRELNNEQFF. The V call is TRBV6-6, the J call TRBJ2-1, with TRBD2 identical over 7 bases. V lost 6 bases and J lost 5; bases outside the gene matches: 10. This CDR3 spans 15 amino acids. Germline assignment: CDR1 MNHNY and CDR2 SVGAGI (reference sequence).

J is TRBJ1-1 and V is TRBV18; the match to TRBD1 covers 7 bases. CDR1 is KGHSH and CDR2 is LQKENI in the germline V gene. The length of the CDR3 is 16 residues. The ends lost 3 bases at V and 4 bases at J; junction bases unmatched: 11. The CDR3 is CASSPPRRQGGTEAFF. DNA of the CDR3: TGTGCCAGCTCACCTCCTCGAAGACAGGGTGGCACTGAAGCTTTCTTT.

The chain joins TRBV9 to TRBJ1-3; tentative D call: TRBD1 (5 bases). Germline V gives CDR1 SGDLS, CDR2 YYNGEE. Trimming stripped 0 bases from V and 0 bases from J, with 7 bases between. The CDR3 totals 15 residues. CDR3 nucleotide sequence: TGTGCCAGCAGCGTAGAGGGGAACTCTGGAAACACCATATATTTT. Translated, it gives CASSVEGNSGNTIYF.

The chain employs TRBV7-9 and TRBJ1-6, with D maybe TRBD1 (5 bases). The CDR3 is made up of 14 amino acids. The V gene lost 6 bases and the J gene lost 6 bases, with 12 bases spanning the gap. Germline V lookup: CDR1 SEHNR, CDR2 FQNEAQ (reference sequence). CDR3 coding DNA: TGTGCCAGCAGATCGGGACTGATTAATTCACCCCTCCACTTT. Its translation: CASRSGLINSPLHF. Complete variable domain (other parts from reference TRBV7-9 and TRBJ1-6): DTGVSQNPRHKITKRGQNVTFRCDPISEHNRLYWYRQTLGQGPEFLTYFQNEAQLEKSRLLSDRFSAERPKGSFSTLEIQRTEQGDSAMYLCASRSGLINSPLHFGNGTRLTVT.

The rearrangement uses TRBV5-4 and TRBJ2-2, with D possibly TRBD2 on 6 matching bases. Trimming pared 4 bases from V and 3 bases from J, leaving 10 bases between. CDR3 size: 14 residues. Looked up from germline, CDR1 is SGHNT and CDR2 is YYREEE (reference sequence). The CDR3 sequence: CASSRDSYTGELFF. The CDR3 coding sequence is TGTGCCAGCAGCCGGGACTCTTACACCGGGGAGCTGTTTTTT.

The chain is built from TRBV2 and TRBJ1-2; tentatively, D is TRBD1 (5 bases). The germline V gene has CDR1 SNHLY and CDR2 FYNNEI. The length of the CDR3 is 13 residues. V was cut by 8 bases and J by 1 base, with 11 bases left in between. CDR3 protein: CASAGHFNYGYTF. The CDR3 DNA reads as TGTGCCAGCGCAGGACATTTTAACTATGGCTACACCTTC. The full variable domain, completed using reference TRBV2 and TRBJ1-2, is EPEVTQTPSHQVTQMGQEVILRCVPISNHLYFYWYRQILGQKVEFLVSFYNNEISEKSEIFDDQFSVERPDGSNFTLKIRSTKLEDSAMYFCASAGHFNYGYTFGSGTRLTVV.

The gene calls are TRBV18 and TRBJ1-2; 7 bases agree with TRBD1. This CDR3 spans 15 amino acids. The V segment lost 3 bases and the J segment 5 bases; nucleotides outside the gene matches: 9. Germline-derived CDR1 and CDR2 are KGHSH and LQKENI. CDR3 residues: CASSPQQGNLYGYTF. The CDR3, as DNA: TGTGCCAGCTCACCTCAACAGGGGAATTTATATGGCTACACCTTC. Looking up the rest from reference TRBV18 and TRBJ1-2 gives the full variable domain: NAGVMQNPRHLVRRRGQEARLRCSPMKGHSHVYWYRQLPEEGLKFMVYLQKENIIDESGMPKERFSAEFPKEGPSILRIQQVVRGDSAAYFCASSPQQGNLYGYTFGSGTRLTVV.

The CDR3: CASSVDSTDTQYF. In DNA form, the CDR3 reads TGTGCCAGCAGCGTAGACAGTACAGATACGCAGTATTTT. The J gene is TRBJ2-3, the V gene TRBV9; D is unclear. From germline, CDR1 is SGDLS and CDR2 YYNGEE. This CDR3 is built from 13 residues. With 0 bases removed from V and 3 bases from J, the gap between germline ends came to 5 bases.

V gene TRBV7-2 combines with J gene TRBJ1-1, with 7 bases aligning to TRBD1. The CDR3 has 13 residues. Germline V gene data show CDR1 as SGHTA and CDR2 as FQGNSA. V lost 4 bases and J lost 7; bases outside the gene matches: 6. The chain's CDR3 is CASSSPDRREAFF. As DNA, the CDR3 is TGTGCCAGCAGCTCCCCGGACAGGCGTGAAGCTTTCTTT. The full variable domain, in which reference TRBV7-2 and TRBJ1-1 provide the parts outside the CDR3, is GAGVSQSPSNKVTEKGKDVELRCDPISGHTALYWYRQSLGQGLEFLIYFQGNSAPDKSGLPSDRFSAERTGGSVSTLTIQRTQQEDSAVYLCASSSPDRREAFFGQGTRLTVV.

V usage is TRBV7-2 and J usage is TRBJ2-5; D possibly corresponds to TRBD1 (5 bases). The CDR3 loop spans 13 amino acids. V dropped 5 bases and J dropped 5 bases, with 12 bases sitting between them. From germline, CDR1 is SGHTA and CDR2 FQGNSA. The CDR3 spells CASSRGPAETQYF. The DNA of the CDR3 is TGTGCCAGCAGCAGGGGCCCGGCGGAGACCCAGTACTTC. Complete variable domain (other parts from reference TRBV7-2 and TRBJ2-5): GAGVSQSPSNKVTEKGKDVELRCDPISGHTALYWYRQSLGQGLEFLIYFQGNSAPDKSGLPSDRFSAERTGGSVSTLTIQRTQQEDSAVYLCASSRGPAETQYFGPGTRLLVL.

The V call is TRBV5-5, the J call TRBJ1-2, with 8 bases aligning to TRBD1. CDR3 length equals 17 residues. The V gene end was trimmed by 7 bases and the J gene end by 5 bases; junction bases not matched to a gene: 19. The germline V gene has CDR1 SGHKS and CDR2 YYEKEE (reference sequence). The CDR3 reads CASATTFTGTGNYGYTF. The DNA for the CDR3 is TGTGCCAGCGCAACGACATTTACTGGGACAGGCAATTATGGCTACACCTTC.

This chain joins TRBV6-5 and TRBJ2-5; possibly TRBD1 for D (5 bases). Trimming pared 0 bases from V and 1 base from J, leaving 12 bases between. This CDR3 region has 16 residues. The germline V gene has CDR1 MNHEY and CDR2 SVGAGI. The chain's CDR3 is CASSYSPGRIQETQYF. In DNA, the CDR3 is TGTGCCAGCAGTTACTCGCCAGGGCGGATCCAAGAGACCCAGTACTTC.

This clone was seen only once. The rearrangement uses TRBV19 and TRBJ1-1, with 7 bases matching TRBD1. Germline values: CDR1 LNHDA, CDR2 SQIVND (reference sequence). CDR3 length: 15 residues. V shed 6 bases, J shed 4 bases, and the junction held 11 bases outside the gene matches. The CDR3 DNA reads TGTGCCAGTAGCAAGCCGGGGACAGTACTCACTGAAGCTTTCTTT. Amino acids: CASSKPGTVLTEAFF.

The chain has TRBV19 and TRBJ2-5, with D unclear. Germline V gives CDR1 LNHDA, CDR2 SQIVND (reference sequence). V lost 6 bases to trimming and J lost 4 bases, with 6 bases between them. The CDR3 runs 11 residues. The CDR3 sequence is CASRVGETQYF. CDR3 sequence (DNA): TGTGCCAGTAGGGTCGGAGAGACCCAGTACTTC.

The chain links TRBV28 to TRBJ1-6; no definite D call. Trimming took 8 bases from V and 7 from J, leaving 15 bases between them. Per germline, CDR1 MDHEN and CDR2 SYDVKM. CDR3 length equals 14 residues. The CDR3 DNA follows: TGTGCCAGCCGCCCGCAGGTCGGAAATTCACCCCTCCACTTT. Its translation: CASRPQVGNSPLHF.

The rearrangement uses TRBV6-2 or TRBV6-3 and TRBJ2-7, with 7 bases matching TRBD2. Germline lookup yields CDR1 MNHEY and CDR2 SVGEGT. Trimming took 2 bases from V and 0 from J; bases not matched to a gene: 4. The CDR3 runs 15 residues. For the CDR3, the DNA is TGTGCCAGCAGTTACCCGGCTAGCGGCTCCTACGAGCAGTACTTC. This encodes CASSYPASGSYEQYF.

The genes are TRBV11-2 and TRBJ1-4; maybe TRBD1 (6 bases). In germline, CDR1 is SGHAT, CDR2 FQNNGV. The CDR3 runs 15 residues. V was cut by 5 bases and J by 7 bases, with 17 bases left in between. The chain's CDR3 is CASSPPQGRVEKLFF. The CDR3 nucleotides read TGTGCCAGCAGCCCCCCCCAGGGGAGAGTTGAAAAACTGTTTTTT.

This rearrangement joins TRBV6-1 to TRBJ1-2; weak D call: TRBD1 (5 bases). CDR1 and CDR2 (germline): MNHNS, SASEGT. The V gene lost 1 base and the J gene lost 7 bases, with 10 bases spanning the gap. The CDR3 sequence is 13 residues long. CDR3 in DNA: TGTGCCAGCAGTGAAGTTCGGAGGGGTGGCTACACCTTC. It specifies CASSEVRRGGYTF.

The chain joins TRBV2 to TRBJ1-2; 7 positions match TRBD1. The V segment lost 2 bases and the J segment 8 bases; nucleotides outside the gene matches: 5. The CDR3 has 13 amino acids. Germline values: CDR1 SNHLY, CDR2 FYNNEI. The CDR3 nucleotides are TGTGCCAGCAGTGAATCTAGGACAGGCGGCTACACCTTC. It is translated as CASSESRTGGYTF.